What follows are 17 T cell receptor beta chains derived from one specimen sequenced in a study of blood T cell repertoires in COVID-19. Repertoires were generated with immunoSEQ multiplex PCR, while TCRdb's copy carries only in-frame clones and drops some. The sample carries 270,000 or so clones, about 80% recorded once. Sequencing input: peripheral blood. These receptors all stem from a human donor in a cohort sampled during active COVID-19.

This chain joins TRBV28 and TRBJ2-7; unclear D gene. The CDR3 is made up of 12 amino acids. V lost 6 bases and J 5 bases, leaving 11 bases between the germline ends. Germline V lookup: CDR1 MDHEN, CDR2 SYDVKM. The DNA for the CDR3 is TGTGCCAGCAGAGAGACAAGACACGAGCAGTACTTC. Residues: CASRETRHEQYF.

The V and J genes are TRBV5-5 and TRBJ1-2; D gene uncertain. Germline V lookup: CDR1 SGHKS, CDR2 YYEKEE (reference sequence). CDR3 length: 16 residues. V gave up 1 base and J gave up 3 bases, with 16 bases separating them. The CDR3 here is CASSLSRDGVYYGYTF. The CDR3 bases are TGTGCCAGCAGCTTGTCCCGAGACGGGGTTTACTATGGCTACACCTTC.

CDR3 amino acids: CASSLKASHQETQYF. CDR3 in DNA: TGTGCCAGCAGCTTAAAAGCTAGCCACCAAGAGACCCAGTACTTC. V and J are TRBV7-6 and TRBJ2-5; perhaps TRBD2 as D (5 bases). Germline V gives CDR1 SGHVS, CDR2 FNYEAQ. This CDR3 is 15 amino acids long. The ends were cut back, 2 bases at V and 0 bases at J, with 10 bases in the middle.

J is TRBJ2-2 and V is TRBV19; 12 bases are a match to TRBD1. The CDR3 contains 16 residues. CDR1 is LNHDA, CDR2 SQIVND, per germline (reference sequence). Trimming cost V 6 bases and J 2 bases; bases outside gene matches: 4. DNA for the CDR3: TGTGCCAGTAGCGCCGGGACAGGGGGCAACACCGGGGAGCTGTTTTTT. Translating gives CASSAGTGGNTGELFF.

For the CDR3, the DNA is TGTGCCAGCTCACCAGAACAGGGTTCGAGCACTGAAGCTTTCTTT. Amino acid sequence: CASSPEQGSSTEAFF. The genes are TRBV18 and TRBJ1-1; a weak D match, TRBD1 (6 bases). This CDR3 contains 15 residues. From germline, CDR1 is KGHSH and CDR2 LQKENI. Trimming shortened V by 2 bases and J by 4 bases, and 14 bases separated the two germline ends.

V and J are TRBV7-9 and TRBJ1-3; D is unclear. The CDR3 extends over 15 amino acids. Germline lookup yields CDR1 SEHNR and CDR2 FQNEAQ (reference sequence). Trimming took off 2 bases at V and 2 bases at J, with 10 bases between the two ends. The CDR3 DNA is TGTGCCAGCAGCTTACCGAGCTTAGCTGGAAACACCATATATTTT. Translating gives CASSLPSLAGNTIYF.

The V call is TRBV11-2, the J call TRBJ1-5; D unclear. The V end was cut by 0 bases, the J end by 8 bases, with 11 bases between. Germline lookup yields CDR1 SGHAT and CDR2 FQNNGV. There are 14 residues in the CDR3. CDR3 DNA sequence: TGTGCCAGCAGCTTAGAACGGGGAGGGAAGCCCCAGCATTTT. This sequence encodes CASSLERGGKPQHF.

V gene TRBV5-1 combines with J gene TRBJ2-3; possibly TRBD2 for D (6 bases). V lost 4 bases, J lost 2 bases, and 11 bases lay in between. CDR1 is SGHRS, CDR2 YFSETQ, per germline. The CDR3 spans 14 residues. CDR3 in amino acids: CASSDPGDTDTQYF. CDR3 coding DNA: TGCGCCAGCAGCGATCCGGGAGACACAGATACGCAGTATTTT. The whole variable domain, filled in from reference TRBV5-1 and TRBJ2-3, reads KAGVTQTPRYLIKTRGQQVTLSCSPISGHRSVSWYQQTPGQGLQFLFEYFSETQRNKGNFPGRFSGRQFSNSRSEMNVSTLELGDSALYLCASSDPGDTDTQYFGPGTRLTVL.

CDR3 sequence reads: CASSIGTSSDTQYF. The CDR3 bases are TGTGCCAGCAGTATCGGGACTTCGTCAGATACGCAGTATTTT. The chain uses TRBV27 and TRBJ2-3; the D gene is possibly TRBD2 (6 bases). V was clipped by 5 bases and J by 4 bases, with 13 bases between them. From germline, CDR1 is MNHEY and CDR2 SMNVEV (reference sequence). This CDR3 is built from 14 residues.

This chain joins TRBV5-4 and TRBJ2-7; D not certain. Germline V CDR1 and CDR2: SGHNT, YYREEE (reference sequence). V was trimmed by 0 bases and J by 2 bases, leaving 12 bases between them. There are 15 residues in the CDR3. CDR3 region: CASSLAATEAYEQYF. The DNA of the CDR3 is TGTGCCAGCAGCTTGGCCGCGACCGAGGCCTACGAGCAGTACTTC.

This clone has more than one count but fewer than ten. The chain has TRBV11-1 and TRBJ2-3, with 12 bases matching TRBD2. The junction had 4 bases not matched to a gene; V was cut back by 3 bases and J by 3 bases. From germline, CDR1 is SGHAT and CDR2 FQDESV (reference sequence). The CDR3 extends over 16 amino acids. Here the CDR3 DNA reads TGTGCCAGCAGCTTGAGGACTAGCGGGACGACAGATACGCAGTATTTT. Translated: CASSLRTSGTTDTQYF.

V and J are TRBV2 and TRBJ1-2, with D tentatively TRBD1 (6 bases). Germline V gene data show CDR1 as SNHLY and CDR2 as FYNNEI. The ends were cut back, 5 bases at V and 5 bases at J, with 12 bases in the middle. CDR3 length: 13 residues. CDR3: CASSQGSGYGYTF. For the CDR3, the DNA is TGTGCCAGCAGTCAGGGGTCTGGGTATGGCTACACCTTC.

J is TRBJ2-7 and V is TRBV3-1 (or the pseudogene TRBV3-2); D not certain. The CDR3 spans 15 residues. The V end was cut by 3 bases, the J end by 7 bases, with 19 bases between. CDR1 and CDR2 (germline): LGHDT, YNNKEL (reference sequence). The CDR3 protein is CASSQAAESPKEQYF. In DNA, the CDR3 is TGTGCCAGCAGCCAGGCCGCCGAATCTCCGAAGGAGCAGTACTTC.

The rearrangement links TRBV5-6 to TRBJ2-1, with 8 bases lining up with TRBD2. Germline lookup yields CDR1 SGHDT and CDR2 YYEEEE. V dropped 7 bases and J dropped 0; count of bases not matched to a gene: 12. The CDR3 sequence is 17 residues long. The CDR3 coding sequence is TGTGCCAGCTGGACTAGCCCGGGTTGGGGCTCCTACAATGAGCAGTTCTTC. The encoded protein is CASWTSPGWGSYNEQFF.

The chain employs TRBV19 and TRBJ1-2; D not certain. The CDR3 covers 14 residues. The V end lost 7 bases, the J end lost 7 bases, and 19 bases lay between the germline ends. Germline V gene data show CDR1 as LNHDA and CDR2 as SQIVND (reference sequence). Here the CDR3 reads CASTKTLSAGGYTF. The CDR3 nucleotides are TGTGCCAGTACTAAGACACTCTCGGCGGGTGGCTACACCTTC.

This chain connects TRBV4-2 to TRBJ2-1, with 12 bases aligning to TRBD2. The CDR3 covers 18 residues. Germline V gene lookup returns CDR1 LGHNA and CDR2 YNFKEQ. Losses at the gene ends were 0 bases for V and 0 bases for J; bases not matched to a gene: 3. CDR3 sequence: CASSQDLAGGSSYNEQFF. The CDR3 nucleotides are TGTGCCAGCAGCCAAGATCTAGCGGGAGGGAGCTCCTACAATGAGCAGTTCTTC.

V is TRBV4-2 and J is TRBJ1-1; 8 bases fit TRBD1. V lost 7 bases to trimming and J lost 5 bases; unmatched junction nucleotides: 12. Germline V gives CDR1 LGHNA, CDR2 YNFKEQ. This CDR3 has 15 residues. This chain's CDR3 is CASTPQAGGLTEAFF. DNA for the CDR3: TGTGCCAGCACCCCCCAGGCAGGGGGCTTGACTGAAGCTTTCTTT.